This TCR beta chain was sequenced in a study of blood T cell repertoires in COVID-19. Study background: COVID-19 samples collected from the United States, Italy and Spain covered acute and convalescent phases.

Seattle cases were enrolled at active infection and followed longitudinally. The germline V gene encodes CDR1 SGHNT and CDR2 YYREEE (reference sequence). V was pared by 0 bases and J by 3 bases, with 13 bases between. CDR3 length: 16 residues. In the original workflow: Quantification of nucleated cells was approximated via reference gene primer amplification. Profiled with immunoSEQ multiplex PCR; TCRdb holds only in-frame clones, not every one. V and J calls and clone size follow that table, whereas D and trimming were derived from the DNA. The sample records roughly 380,000 clones, around 89% being singletons.

The sequenced sample was peripheral blood. The receptor was derived from a woman aged 40 to 55 with COVID-19, enrolled during active disease. The rearrangement joins TRBV5-4 to TRBJ1-5; no definite D call. The CDR3 bases are TGTGCCAGCAGCTTGGCCTGGGAGGGCGTCAATCAGCCCCAGCATTTT. Translating gives CASSLAWEGVNQPQHF. Filled out from reference TRBV5-4 and TRBJ1-5, the complete variable domain reads ETGVTQSPTHLIKTRGQQVTLRCSSQSGHNTVSWYQQALGQGPQFIFQYYREEENGRGNFPPRFSGLQFPNYSSELNVNALELDDSALYLCASSLAWEGVNQPQHFGDGTRLSIL.